This TCR beta chain was documented in a study of shared clonotypes between healthy human individuals. Findings and caveats of the study: In general, naive subsets displayed greater estimated richness than memory subsets did.

A word on this clone: No antigen is known for it.

Healthy adults negative for HIV, lacking recent acute infections or vaccinations, served as donors. At the deep level, the assay was run. Sequencing used immunoSEQ multiplex PCR; TCRdb keeps in-frame clones, though not all of them. Of 850,000 to 1,200,000 clones listed, approximately 72% were seen once; the top ten hold approximately 1.3%. Sequencing used memory CD4+ T cells sorted from blood. Regarding subset: CD45RA-negative fraction. The receptor was derived from a man aged 18-30 years in good health.

This CDR3 reads CASSVTGMRGYTF. In DNA form, the CDR3 reads TGTGCCAGCAGTGTCACAGGGATGCGCGGCTACACCTTC. The genes are TRBV27 and TRBJ1-2; TRBD1 is a possible D gene (6 bases). Germline CDR1 is MNHEY and CDR2 is SMNVEV (reference sequence). V dropped 5 bases and J dropped 8 bases, with 15 bases sitting between them. The CDR3 is 13 residues long.